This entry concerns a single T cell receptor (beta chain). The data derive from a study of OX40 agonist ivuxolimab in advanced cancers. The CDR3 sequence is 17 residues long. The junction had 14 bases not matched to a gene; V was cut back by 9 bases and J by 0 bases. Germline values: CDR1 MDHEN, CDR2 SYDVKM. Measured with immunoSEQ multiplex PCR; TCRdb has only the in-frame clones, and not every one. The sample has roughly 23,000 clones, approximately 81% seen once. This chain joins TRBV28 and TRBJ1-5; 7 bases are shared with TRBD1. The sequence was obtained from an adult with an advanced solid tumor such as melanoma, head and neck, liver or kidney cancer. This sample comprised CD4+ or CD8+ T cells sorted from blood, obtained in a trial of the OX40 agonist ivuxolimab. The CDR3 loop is CASDLSGGSYSNQPQHF. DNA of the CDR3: TGTGCCAGTGATCTCTCAGGGGGATCCTATAGCAATCAGCCCCAGCATTTT.